This T cell receptor beta chain comes out of a study of T cell changes during pregnancy in multiple sclerosis (dated by TCRdb to about 2019). Background for the entire study: Changes in the T cell repertoire over the course of pregnancy were examined in this study in women with multiple sclerosis.

Libraries were built with the immunoSEQ multiplex PCR assay. Drawn from immuneACCESS, this table holds only the in-frame rearrangements with V and J called that TCRdb kept. Clones are partly lost; checked studies trace under half to an unresolved V gene and leave the rest unexplained. The sample table holds some 45,000 clones, of which around nine tenths were seen once. The ten largest clones represent roughly 0.9% of the sample. The germline V gene yields SGDLS for CDR1 and YYNGEE for CDR2. V lost 2 bases and J lost 0 bases; the stretch between them is 11 bases long. The CDR3 starts with the cysteine, ends with the phenylalanine, and has 15 residues. Of all the DNA, just the CDR3 is kept, 45 bases in frame from base 1. Comment on this clone: It has no known antigen specificity. The record has no base qualities; no much larger clone is one base away.

The rearranged segments are TRBV9 and TRBJ1-2, with the D gene too uncertain to name. This clonotype originated in a female donor with multiple sclerosis, enrolled in a pregnancy study. The source was CD4+ T cells from peripheral blood mononuclear cells, collected after pregnancy. The CDR3 region has the sequence CASSVGRNPNYGYTF. The nucleotide sequence reads TGTGCCAGCAGCGTGGGGAGGAATCCTAACTATGGCTACACCTTC. With the portions outside the CDR3 filled from the reference TRBV9 and TRBJ1-2 genes, the complete variable region becomes DSGVTQTPKHLITATGQRVTLRCSPRSGDLSVYWYQQSLDQGLQFLIQYYNGEERAKGNILERFSAQQFPDLHSELNLSSLELGDSALYFCASSVGRNPNYGYTFGSGTRLTVV.